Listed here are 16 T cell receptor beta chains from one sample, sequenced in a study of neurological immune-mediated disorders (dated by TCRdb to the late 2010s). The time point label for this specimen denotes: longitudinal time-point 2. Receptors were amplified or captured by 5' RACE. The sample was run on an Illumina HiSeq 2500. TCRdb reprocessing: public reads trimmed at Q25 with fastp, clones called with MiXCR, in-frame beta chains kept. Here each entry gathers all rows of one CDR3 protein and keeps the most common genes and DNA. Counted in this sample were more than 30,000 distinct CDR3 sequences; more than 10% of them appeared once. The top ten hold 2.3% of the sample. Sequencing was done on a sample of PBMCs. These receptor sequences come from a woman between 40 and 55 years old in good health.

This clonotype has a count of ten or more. The CDR3 DNA is TGTGCCACCAGCAGTTCCGGGACAGCCTATCAGCCCCAGCATTTT. This sequence encodes CATSSSGTAYQPQHF. J is TRBJ1-5 and V is TRBV15; 7 nucleotides match TRBD1. The germline V gene has CDR1 LNHNV and CDR2 YYDKDF (reference sequence). With V trimmed by 3 bases and J by 5 bases, 7 bases remained unmatched. This CDR3 spans 15 amino acids.

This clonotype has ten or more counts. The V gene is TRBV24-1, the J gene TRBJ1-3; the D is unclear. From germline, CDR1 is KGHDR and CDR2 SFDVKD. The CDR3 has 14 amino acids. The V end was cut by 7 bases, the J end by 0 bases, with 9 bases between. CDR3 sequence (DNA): TGTGCCACCAGGTACCGGGTCTCTGGAAACACCATATATTTT. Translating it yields CATRYRVSGNTIYF.

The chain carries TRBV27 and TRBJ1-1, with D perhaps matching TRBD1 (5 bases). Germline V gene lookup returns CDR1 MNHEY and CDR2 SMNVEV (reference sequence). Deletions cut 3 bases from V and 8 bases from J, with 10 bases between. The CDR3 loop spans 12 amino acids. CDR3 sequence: CASSFDSWEAFF. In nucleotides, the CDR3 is TGTGCCAGCAGTTTCGACAGTTGGGAAGCTTTCTTT.

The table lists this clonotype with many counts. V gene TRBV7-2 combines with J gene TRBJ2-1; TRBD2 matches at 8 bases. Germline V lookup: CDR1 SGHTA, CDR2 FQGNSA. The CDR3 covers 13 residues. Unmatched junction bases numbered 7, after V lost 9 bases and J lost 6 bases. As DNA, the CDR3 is TGTGCCAGTGAGCGGGGGACCAGCAATGAGCAGTTCTTC. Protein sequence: CASERGTSNEQFF.

This chain's CDR3 is CASSYSSPVGTQYF. CDR3 sequence (DNA): TGTGCCAGCAGTTACTCGAGCCCAGTGGGGACCCAGTACTTC. The chain recombines TRBV6-5 with TRBJ2-5; D ambiguous. The V end lost 0 bases, the J end lost 7 bases, and 12 bases lay between the germline ends. The CDR3 is 14 amino acids. The germline CDR1 and CDR2 sequences are MNHEY and SVGAGI.

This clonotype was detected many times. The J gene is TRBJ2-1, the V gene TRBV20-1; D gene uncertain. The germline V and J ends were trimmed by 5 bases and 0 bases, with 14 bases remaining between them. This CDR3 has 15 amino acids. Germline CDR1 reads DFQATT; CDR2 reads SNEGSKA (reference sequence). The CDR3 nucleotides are TGCAGTGCTCCCCGTCCTTATAGCTCCTACAATGAGCAGTTCTTC. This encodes CSAPRPYSSYNEQFF.

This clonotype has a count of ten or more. CDR3 bases: TGTGCCAGCAGCTTATGGCAGGGCGTGGGAGAGACCCAGTACTTC. It is translated as CASSLWQGVGETQYF. J is TRBJ2-5 and V is TRBV7-2; maybe TRBD1 (5 bases). From germline, CDR1 is SGHTA and CDR2 FQGNSA. With 2 bases removed from V and 4 bases from J, the gap between germline ends came to 14 bases. The CDR3 has 15 amino acids. Looking up the rest from reference TRBV7-2 and TRBJ2-5 gives the full variable domain: GAGVSQSPSNKVTEKGKDVELRCDPISGHTALYWYRQSLGQGLEFLIYFQGNSAPDKSGLPSDRFSAERTGGSVSTLTIQRTQQEDSAVYLCASSLWQGVGETQYFGPGTRLLVL.

CDR3 DNA sequence: TGTGCCACCAGTGATAATACAGGGGTCACTGAAGCTTTCTTT. Translation gives CATSDNTGVTEAFF. The J gene is TRBJ1-1, the V gene TRBV24-1, with 7 bases identical to TRBD1. Trimming took 3 bases from V and 4 from J; bases not matched to a gene: 4. Germline loops: CDR1 KGHDR, CDR2 SFDVKD. The CDR3 consists of 14 residues.

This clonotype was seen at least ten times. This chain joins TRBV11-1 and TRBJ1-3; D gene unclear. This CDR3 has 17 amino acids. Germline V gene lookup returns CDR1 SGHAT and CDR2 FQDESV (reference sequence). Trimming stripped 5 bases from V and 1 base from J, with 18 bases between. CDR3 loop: CASSITPTLFSGNTIYF. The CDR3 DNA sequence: TGTGCCAGCAGCATAACTCCGACTCTATTTTCTGGAAACACCATATATTTT.

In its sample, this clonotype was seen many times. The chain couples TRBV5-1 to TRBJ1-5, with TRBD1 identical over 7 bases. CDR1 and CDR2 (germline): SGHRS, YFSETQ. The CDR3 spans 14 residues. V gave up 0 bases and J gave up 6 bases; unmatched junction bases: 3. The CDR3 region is CASSLASGGQPQHF. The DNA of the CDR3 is TGCGCCAGCAGCTTGGCGTCAGGGGGTCAGCCCCAGCATTTT. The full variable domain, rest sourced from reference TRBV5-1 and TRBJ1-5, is KAGVTQTPRYLIKTRGQQVTLSCSPISGHRSVSWYQQTPGQGLQFLFEYFSETQRNKGNFPGRFSGRQFSNSRSEMNVSTLELGDSALYLCASSLASGGQPQHFGDGTRLSIL.

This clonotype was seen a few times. Written as DNA, the CDR3 is TGTGCCAGCAGCGTAGCCCCAGTCGCGCAGGGCGGGGAGACCCAGTACTTC. Protein sequence: CASSVAPVAQGGETQYF. The chain has TRBV9 and TRBJ2-5, with D perhaps being TRBD1 or TRBD2 (5 bases each). Trimming removed 0 bases at V and 5 bases at J, with 20 bases between. CDR3 length equals 17 residues. Germline CDR1 is SGDLS and CDR2 is YYNGEE.

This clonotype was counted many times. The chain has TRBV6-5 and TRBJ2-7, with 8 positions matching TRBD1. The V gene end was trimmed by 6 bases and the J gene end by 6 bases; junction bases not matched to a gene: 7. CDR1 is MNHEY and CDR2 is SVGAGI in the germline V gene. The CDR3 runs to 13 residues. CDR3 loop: CASRSTGAGEQYF. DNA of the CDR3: TGTGCCAGCAGGTCGACAGGGGCCGGCGAGCAGTACTTC.

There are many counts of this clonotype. CDR3 coding DNA: TGTGCCAGCAGTTTCGTCCTGGCCAGCTACAATGAGCAGTTCTTC. It is translated as CASSFVLASYNEQFF. This sequence joins TRBV27 and TRBJ2-1; D remains ambiguous. Germline V gene data show CDR1 as MNHEY and CDR2 as SMNVEV (reference sequence). The CDR3 length is 15 residues. Trimming stripped 3 bases from V and 3 bases from J, with 12 bases between.

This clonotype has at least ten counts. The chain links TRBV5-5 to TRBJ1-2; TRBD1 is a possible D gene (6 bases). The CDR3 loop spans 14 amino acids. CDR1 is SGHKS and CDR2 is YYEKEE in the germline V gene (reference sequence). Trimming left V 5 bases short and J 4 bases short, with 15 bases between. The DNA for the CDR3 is TGTGCCAGCAGGCTTCCGGGGGGCTCCTATGGCTACACCTTC. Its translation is CASRLPGGSYGYTF. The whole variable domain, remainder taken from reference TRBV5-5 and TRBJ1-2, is DAGVTQSPTHLIKTRGQQVTLRCSPISGHKSVSWYQQVLGQGPQFIFQYYEKEERGRGNFPDRFSARQFPNYSSELNVNALLLGDSALYLCASRLPGGSYGYTFGSGTRLTVV.

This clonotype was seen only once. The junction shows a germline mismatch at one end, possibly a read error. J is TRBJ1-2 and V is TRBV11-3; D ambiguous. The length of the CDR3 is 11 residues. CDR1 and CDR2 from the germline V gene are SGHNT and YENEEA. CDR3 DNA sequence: TGTGCCAGCAGCTTAGGGAGCAGGCTTCACTTC. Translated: CASSLGSRLHF.

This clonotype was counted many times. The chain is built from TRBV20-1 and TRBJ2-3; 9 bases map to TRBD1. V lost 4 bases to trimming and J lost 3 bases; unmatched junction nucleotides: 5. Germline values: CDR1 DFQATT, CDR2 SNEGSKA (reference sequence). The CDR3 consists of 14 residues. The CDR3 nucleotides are TGCAGTGCTATGACAGGGGGTCGTACAGATACGCAGTATTTT. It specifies CSAMTGGRTDTQYF.